This T cell receptor (beta chain) originates from a study of PD-1 blockade in classical Hodgkin lymphoma. Study at large: Patients were infused with nivolumab 3 mg/kg every 2 weeks.

The study's findings and limits: CD4+ TCR diversity, unlike CD8+, climbed significantly by C4D1. Complete responders' diversity at baseline resembled that of newly diagnosed patients.

The table came from immunoSEQ multiplex PCR; TCRdb's copy has only in-frame clones and leaves some out. The table has over 10,000 clones, approximately 90% seen once. Every patient experienced relapse after autologous stem cell transplantation, and brentuximab vedotin exposure varied. About this clone itself: Its antigen is not known.

The CDR3 spans 15 residues. Deletions cut 2 bases from V and 5 bases from J, with 12 bases between. Per germline, CDR1 MNHEY and CDR2 SMNVEV (reference sequence). Here the sequenced sample was peripheral blood mononuclear cells (PBMCs), taken at baseline. This chain joins TRBV27 and TRBJ2-2; D is uncertain. The clonotype comes from a human donor with classical Hodgkin lymphoma. CDR3 in DNA: TGTGCCAGCAGTTTAGAAGGACCTCCAACCGGGGAGCTGTTTTTT. Translation gives CASSLEGPPTGELFF.